Here is one TCR beta chain with its context. The antigen remains unidentified. The data are from a study of CD8+CD57+ T cells in acquired aplastic anemia. The wider study: Across the sorted CD4+ and CD8+ cells, DNA amounts averaged about 3 ug. On average, healthy donors gave 8.5 million to 14 million reads for CD4+ cells.

Findings and caveats of the study: Significant differences in CD8+ Simpson's diversity were not observed between patients and controls. In common between the patients and the controls were more than 25 CD8+ CDR3 sequences.

Template material for TCR beta VDJ and CDR3 profiling consisted of genomic DNA. MiXCR, run by TCRdb on the reads, gives a single entry per CDR3 protein. The sample has approximately 380,000 distinct CDR3 sequences, 60% to 80% seen once. V lost 3 bases to trimming and J lost 3 bases, with 10 bases between them. The CDR3 spans 14 residues. Per germline, CDR1 KGHDR and CDR2 SFDVKD. The sequence derives from a human donor in good health, serving as a control. The rearrangement joins TRBV24-1 to TRBJ1-2; D possibly corresponds to TRBD1 (5 bases). The sequenced material came from sorted CD4+, CD8+, or CD8+CD57+ T cells (not recorded which) from PBMCs. CDR3 protein: CATSDVGTDYGYTF. As DNA, the CDR3 is TGTGCCACCAGTGATGTCGGGACGGACTATGGCTACACCTTC.